Shown below are 24 T cell receptor beta chains from a single sample sequenced in a study of blood T cell repertoires in COVID-19. TCRdb keeps only in-frame clones here, not all; method: immunoSEQ multiplex PCR. Among about 350,000 clones listed, around 91% were seen once. What was sequenced was peripheral blood. All receptors derive from a woman in her late teens or twenties who had recovered from COVID-19.

This clone appeared a single time. The chain is built from TRBV30 and TRBJ1-1; possible D gene TRBD1, 6 bases. Germline assignment: CDR1 GTSNPN and CDR2 SVGIG (reference sequence). V was pared by 0 bases and J by 4 bases, with 12 bases between. This CDR3 is 14 amino acids long. The CDR3 nucleotides are TGTGCCTGGAGTGTACGGGGGGCCAGCACTGAAGCTTTCTTT. Translating gives CAWSVRGASTEAFF.

This chain links TRBV7-9 with TRBJ1-6; D uncertain. This CDR3 has 14 amino acids. Deletions cut 5 bases from V and 10 bases from J, with 15 bases between. Germline CDR1 reads SEHNR; CDR2 reads FQNEAQ (reference sequence). CDR3 loop: CASSRESQYSPLHF. CDR3 sequence (DNA): TGTGCCAGCAGCAGGGAGTCACAATACTCACCCCTCCACTTT.

The chain recombines TRBV25-1 with TRBJ1-1; 8 nucleotides agree with TRBD1. The CDR3 spans 15 residues. Germline V gene lookup returns CDR1 MGHDK and CDR2 SYGVNS. Trimming removed 3 bases from V and 3 bases from J; junction bases left unmatched: 6. As DNA, the CDR3 is TGTGCCAGCAGTGACCCAGGGGGCGGGGACACTGAAGCTTTCTTT. It yields the protein CASSDPGGGDTEAFF.

CDR3 sequence (DNA): TGTGCCAGCAGCTTGTCACGCCTAGCGCACAATGAGCAGTTCTTC. This codes for CASSLSRLAHNEQFF. The chain is built from TRBV5-5 and TRBJ2-1; D might be TRBD2 (6 bases). The CDR3 extends over 15 amino acids. Germline V gene sequence: CDR1 SGHKS, CDR2 YYEKEE (reference sequence). V shed 1 base and J shed 5 bases, with 13 bases lying between them.

The chain combines TRBV7-2 with TRBJ1-1, with a weak D call TRBD1 (5 bases). This CDR3 region has 14 residues. CDR1 is SGHTA, CDR2 FQGNSA, per germline. V was trimmed by 5 bases and J by 3 bases, leaving 13 bases between them. CDR3 loop: CASSRPGGYTEAFF. The CDR3 nucleotides read TGTGCCAGCAGCCGGCCCGGGGGTTACACTGAAGCTTTCTTT. Based on the CDR3 plus reference TRBV7-2 and TRBJ1-1, the full variable domain is GAGVSQSPSNKVTEKGKDVELRCDPISGHTALYWYRQSLGQGLEFLIYFQGNSAPDKSGLPSDRFSAERTGGSVSTLTIQRTQQEDSAVYLCASSRPGGYTEAFFGQGTRLTVV.

This chain joins TRBV6-5 and TRBJ2-3; D perhaps matches TRBD1 (5 bases). CDR1 is MNHEY, CDR2 SVGAGI, per germline. The CDR3 extends over 15 amino acids. The V and J ends lost 2 bases and 0 bases respectively, with 9 bases between them. The CDR3 nucleotides are TGTGCCAGCAGTTACGGGGCGGTCAGCACAGATACGCAGTATTTT. Protein: CASSYGAVSTDTQYF.

This sequence joins TRBV30 and TRBJ1-2, with D possibly being TRBD1 (5 bases). Trimming removed 4 bases at V and 3 bases at J, with 15 bases between. The CDR3 extends over 14 amino acids. Per the germline V gene, CDR1 is GTSNPN and CDR2 is SVGIG (reference sequence). This CDR3 is CAWTKEGTYYGYTF. The CDR3 nucleotides are TGTGCCTGGACTAAGGAGGGGACCTACTATGGCTACACCTTC.

This chain joins TRBV24-1 and TRBJ1-5, with TRBD1 matching over 9 bases. In germline, CDR1 is KGHDR, CDR2 SFDVKD. This CDR3 region has 16 residues. Trimming cost V 6 bases and J 5 bases; bases outside gene matches: 10. The DNA for the CDR3 is TGTGCCACCAGTCCGGGACAGGGAATCGTCGATCAGCCCCAGCATTTT. It encodes CATSPGQGIVDQPQHF.

In this sample, this clone turned up once. The rearrangement uses TRBV19 and TRBJ1-3; maybe TRBD1 (5 bases). CDR1 is LNHDA, CDR2 SQIVND, per germline (reference sequence). The CDR3 has 13 residues. V was shortened by 4 bases and J by 4 bases, with 8 bases between the two germline ends. The CDR3 loop is CASSTGRGNTIYF. The CDR3 bases are TGTGCCAGTAGTACAGGGCGCGGAAACACCATATATTTT.

This chain links TRBV7-2 with TRBJ1-5; D perhaps matches TRBD1 (6 bases). Trimming removed 1 base at V and 5 bases at J, with 15 bases between. Germline V CDR1 and CDR2: SGHTA, FQGNSA. CDR3 length: 16 residues. CDR3 coding DNA: TGTGCCAGCAGCTTAGAATCCGGGACAACCGATCAGCCCCAGCATTTT. Amino acid sequence: CASSLESGTTDQPQHF.

The gene calls are TRBV21-1 and TRBJ2-5; TRBD2, as called in the table, went unchecked against the DNA. TRBV21-1 is described as a pseudogene. CDR3 size: 13 residues. The DNA of the CDR3 is TGTGCCAGCAGCAGGACTTTTCAAGAGACCCAGTACTTC. Its protein is CASSRTFQETQYF.

V and J are TRBV6-2 or TRBV6-3 and TRBJ1-5; D ambiguous. CDR3 size: 14 residues. Germline CDR1 and CDR2: MNHEY and SVGEGT. V lost 2 bases and J 6 bases, leaving 11 bases between the germline ends. The CDR3 coding sequence is TGTGCCAGCAGTTACCGGGGAGGAATTCAGCCCCAGCATTTT. Its protein is CASSYRGGIQPQHF.

This chain uses TRBV3-1 (or the pseudogene TRBV3-2) with TRBJ2-1, with TRBD2 matching 7 bases. J gave up 7 bases and V 3 bases, and 12 bases lay outside the gene matches. CDR3 size: 16 residues. The germline CDR1 and CDR2 sequences are LGHDT and YNNKEL (reference sequence). The CDR3 here is CASSQLAGKNRNEQFF. The CDR3 nucleotides read TGTGCCAGCAGCCAGTTAGCGGGTAAAAATCGAAATGAGCAGTTCTTC.

This rearrangement joins TRBV12-5 to TRBJ2-5; D is ambiguous. Trimming cost V 2 bases and J 5 bases, with 12 bases left between them. The CDR3 runs 14 residues. CDR1 is LGHNT and CDR2 is FRNRAP in the germline V gene. The CDR3 sequence: CASGLTLSPETQYF. CDR3 nucleotides: TGTGCTAGTGGTTTGACTCTGAGCCCCGAGACCCAGTACTTC. Filled out from reference TRBV12-5 and TRBJ2-5, the complete variable domain reads DARVTQTPRHKVTEMGQEVTMRCQPILGHNTVFWYRQTMMQGLELLAYFRNRAPLDDSGMPKDRFSAEMPDATLATLKIQPSEPRDSAVYFCASGLTLSPETQYFGPGTRLLVL.

This chain links TRBV30 with TRBJ2-3, with D perhaps matching TRBD2 (5 bases). Germline loops: CDR1 GTSNPN, CDR2 SVGIG (reference sequence). This CDR3 comprises 14 residues. The V end lost 3 bases, the J end lost 0 bases, and 10 bases lay between the germline ends. CDR3 loop: CAWRVATSTDTQYF. The CDR3 DNA sequence: TGTGCCTGGAGAGTAGCGACTAGCACAGATACGCAGTATTTT.

For this clone: The sample has other DNA sequences that encode this CDR3 too. The CDR3 spells CSARDRETQYF. The CDR3 nucleotides read TGCAGTGCTAGAGATCGGGAGACCCAGTACTTC. The rearrangement joins TRBV20-1 to TRBJ2-5; D remains ambiguous. The germline V and J ends were trimmed by 0 bases and 5 bases, with 4 bases remaining between them. The CDR3 sequence is 11 residues long. Germline V CDR1 and CDR2: DFQATT, SNEGSKA (reference sequence).

The gene calls are TRBV27 and TRBJ2-7; D might be TRBD2 (6 bases). The CDR3 consists of 16 residues. Germline V gene data show CDR1 as MNHEY and CDR2 as SMNVEV (reference sequence). V gave up 4 bases and J gave up 3 bases, with 19 bases separating them. The CDR3 nucleotides read TGTGCCAGCAGTTCTGCGTCGTGGGGGGTAGGCTACGAGCAGTACGTC. Encoded protein: CASSSASWGVGYEQYV.

The rearrangement links TRBV6-2 or TRBV6-3 to TRBJ1-2; D is perhaps TRBD1 (6 bases). With 5 bases removed from V and 8 bases from J, the gap between germline ends came to 15 bases. The CDR3 runs 13 residues. CDR1 is MNHEY and CDR2 is SVGEGT in the germline V gene. The CDR3 DNA is TGTGCCAGCAGTCTACGGACAGTTGGCGGCTACACCTTC. Its protein is CASSLRTVGGYTF.

This sequence joins TRBV6-6 and TRBJ2-3; 7 bases are a match to TRBD2. The V gene's germline CDR1 is MNHNY and CDR2 SVGAGI (reference sequence). The CDR3 sequence is 13 residues long. V lost 8 bases and J lost 8; bases outside the gene matches: 10. For the CDR3, the DNA is TGTGCCAGCCGGGGGGACCAAATTGTTACGCAGTATTTT. Translating gives CASRGDQIVTQYF.

The DNA for the CDR3 is TGTGCCAGCAGTTACTCGGTGTCGGGTGATCAGCCCCAGCATTTT. Translation gives CASSYSVSGDQPQHF. This sequence joins TRBV6-2 or TRBV6-3 and TRBJ1-5; D is ambiguous. Germline lookup yields CDR1 MNHEY and CDR2 SVGEGT. The CDR3 contains 15 residues. The germline V and J ends were trimmed by 0 bases and 5 bases, with 11 bases remaining between them.

J is TRBJ1-4 and V is TRBV28; D not certain. Per germline, CDR1 MDHEN and CDR2 SYDVKM. Trimming took off 3 bases at V and 4 bases at J, with 18 bases between the two ends. The CDR3 totals 17 residues. The CDR3 nucleotides read TGTGCCAGCAGTTTTTTTGCAGGCTGGAATCGTAATGAAAAACTGTTTTTT. Translating gives CASSFFAGWNRNEKLFF.

This clone appeared a single time. The genes are TRBV10-2 and TRBJ2-2; tentative D call: TRBD1 (8 bases). The CDR3 has 15 residues. The V end was cut by 8 bases, the J end by 1 base, with 14 bases between. CDR1 and CDR2 (germline): WSHSY, SAAADI. The CDR3 coding sequence is TGCGCCAGCGGGGGGGGACAGGTGAACACCGGGGAGCTGTTTTTT. This sequence encodes CASGGGQVNTGELFF.

The V call is TRBV15, the J call TRBJ1-1, with D tentatively TRBD1 (5 bases). Germline V gene data show CDR1 as LNHNV and CDR2 as YYDKDF (reference sequence). The V end was cut by 0 bases, the J end by 11 bases, with 16 bases between. CDR3 length: 14 residues. DNA of the CDR3: TGTGCCACCAGCAGAGATTGGCAGTTGGAGGGGGCTTTCTTT. This translates into CATSRDWQLEGAFF. The whole variable domain, filled in from reference TRBV15 and TRBJ1-1, reads DAMVIQNPRYQVTQFGKPVTLSCSQTLNHNVMYWYQQKSSQAPKLLFHYYDKDFNNEADTPDNFQSRRPNTSFCFLDIRSPGLGDTAMYLCATSRDWQLEGAFFGQGTRLTVV.

This clone was counted once. V gene TRBV3-1 (or the pseudogene TRBV3-2) combines with J gene TRBJ1-5; a possible D gene is TRBD1 (6 bases). The CDR3 contains 18 residues. CDR1 and CDR2 (germline): LGHDT, YNNKEL (reference sequence). Trimming removed 1 base from V and 1 base from J, with 17 bases in between. The CDR3 DNA reads TGTGCCAGCAGCCAAGGTAGGGAGGGGGGACGGAGCAATCAGCCCCAGCATTTT. Protein sequence: CASSQGREGGRSNQPQHF.